This T cell receptor beta chain stems from a study of cytomegalovirus exposure and HLA in healthy donors. With 60 Vbeta and 13 Jbeta primers, the PCR was carried out. Profiled with immunoSEQ multiplex PCR; TCRdb holds only in-frame clones, not every one. The sample has 150,000 to 200,000 clones, around 78% seen once. This clone has only one observation. The CDR3 consists of 16 residues. The V gene lost 2 bases and the J gene lost 0 bases, with 11 bases spanning the gap. Germline V gives CDR1 SGHVS, CDR2 FQNEAQ. J is TRBJ1-3 and V is TRBV7-8; D uncertain. The source material was PBMCs. The TCR originated in a man younger than 35 in good health and CMV-seronegative. CDR3 bases: TGTGCCAGCAGCTTAATGGTCCTGAGCTCTGGAAACACCATATATTTT. Its translation: CASSLMVLSSGNTIYF.